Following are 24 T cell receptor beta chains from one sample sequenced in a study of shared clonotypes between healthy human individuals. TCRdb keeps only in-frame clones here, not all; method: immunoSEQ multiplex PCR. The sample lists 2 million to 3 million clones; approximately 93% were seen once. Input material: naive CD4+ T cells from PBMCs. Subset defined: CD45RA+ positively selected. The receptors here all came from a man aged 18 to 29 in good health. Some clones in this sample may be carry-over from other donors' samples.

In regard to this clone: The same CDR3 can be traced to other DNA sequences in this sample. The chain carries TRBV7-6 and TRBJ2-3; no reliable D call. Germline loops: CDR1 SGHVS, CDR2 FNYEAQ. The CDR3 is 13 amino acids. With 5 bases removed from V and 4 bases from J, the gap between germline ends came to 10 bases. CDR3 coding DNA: TGTGCCAGCAGCCTCGGATCCCCAGATACGCAGTATTTT. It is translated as CASSLGSPDTQYF. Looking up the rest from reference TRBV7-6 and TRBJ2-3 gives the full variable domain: GAGVSQSPRYKVTKRGQDVALRCDPISGHVSLYWYRQALGQGPEFLTYFNYEAQQDKSGLPNDRFSAERPEGSISTLTIQRTEQRDSAMYRCASSLGSPDTQYFGPGTRLTVL.

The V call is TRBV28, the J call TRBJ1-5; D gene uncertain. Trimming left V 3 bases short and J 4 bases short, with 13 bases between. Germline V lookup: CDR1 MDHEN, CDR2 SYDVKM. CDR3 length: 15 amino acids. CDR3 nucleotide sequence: TGTGCCAGCAGTTTGGAGGTAACACGTAATCAGCCCCAGCATTTT. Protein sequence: CASSLEVTRNQPQHF.

CDR3 sequence reads: CASSPRQGRGKLFF. In DNA form, the CDR3 reads TGTGCCAGTAGCCCTCGACAGGGACGAGGAAAACTGTTTTTT. This rearrangement joins TRBV19 to TRBJ1-4, with 7 positions matching TRBD1. Unmatched junction bases numbered 11, after V lost 6 bases and J lost 10 bases. CDR3 length equals 14 residues. Germline CDR1 and CDR2: LNHDA and SQIVND (reference sequence).

The CDR3, as DNA: TGTGCCAGCAGCTTAGATTCGGCTTACAATGAGCAGTTCTTC. This encodes CASSLDSAYNEQFF. V gene TRBV11-2 combines with J gene TRBJ2-1; D not certain. This CDR3 contains 14 residues. Germline CDR1 reads SGHAT; CDR2 reads FQNNGV. Deletions cut 0 bases from V and 4 bases from J, with 7 bases between.

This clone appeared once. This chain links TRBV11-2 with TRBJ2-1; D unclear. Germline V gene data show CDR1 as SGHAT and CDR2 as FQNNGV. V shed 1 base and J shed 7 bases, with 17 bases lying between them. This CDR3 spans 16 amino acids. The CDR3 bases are TGTGCCAGCAGCTTAGTAACGCTAGGGTTTGGGAATGAGCAGTTCTTC. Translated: CASSLVTLGFGNEQFF.

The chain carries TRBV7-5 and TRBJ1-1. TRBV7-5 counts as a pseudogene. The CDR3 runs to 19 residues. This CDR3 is CARSLEGADYPPFFTEAFF. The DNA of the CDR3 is TGTGCCAGAAGCTTAGAAGGTGCCGACTACCCCCCTTTTTTCACTGAAGCTTTCTTT.

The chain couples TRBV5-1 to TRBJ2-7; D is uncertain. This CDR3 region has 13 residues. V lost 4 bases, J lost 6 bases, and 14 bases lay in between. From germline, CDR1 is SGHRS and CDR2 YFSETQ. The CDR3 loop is CASSPALVGEQYF. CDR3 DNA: TGCGCCAGCAGCCCCGCCCTTGTGGGCGAGCAGTACTTC.

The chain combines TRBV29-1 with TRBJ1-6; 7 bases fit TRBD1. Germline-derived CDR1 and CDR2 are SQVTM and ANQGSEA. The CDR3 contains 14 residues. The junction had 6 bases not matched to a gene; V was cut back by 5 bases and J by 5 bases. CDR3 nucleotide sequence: TGCAGCGTTCGGGACAGTCTTGATAATTCACCCCTCCACTTT. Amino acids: CSVRDSLDNSPLHF.

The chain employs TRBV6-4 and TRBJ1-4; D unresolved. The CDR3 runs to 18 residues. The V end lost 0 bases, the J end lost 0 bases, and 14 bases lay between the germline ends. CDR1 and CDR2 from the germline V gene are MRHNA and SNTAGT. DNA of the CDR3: TGTGCCAGCAGTGACTCCTCTCGGCGGGGAGCAACTAATGAAAAACTGTTTTTT. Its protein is CASSDSSRRGATNEKLFF.

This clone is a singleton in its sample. The CDR3 loop reads CASSVLQGYYYGYTF. DNA of the CDR3: TGTGCCAGCAGTGTCCTCCAGGGATACTACTATGGCTACACCTTC. This chain connects TRBV28 to TRBJ1-2; D possibly corresponds to TRBD1 (5 bases). CDR1 is MDHEN, CDR2 SYDVKM, per germline. This CDR3 is 15 amino acids long. V lost 5 bases, J lost 3 bases, and 16 bases lay in between.

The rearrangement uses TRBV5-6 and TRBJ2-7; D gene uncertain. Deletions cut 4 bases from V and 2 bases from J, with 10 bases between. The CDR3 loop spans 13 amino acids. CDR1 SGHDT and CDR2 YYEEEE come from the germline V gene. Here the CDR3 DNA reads TGTGCCAGCAGCCCCACTGAGGCCTACGAGCAGTACTTC. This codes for CASSPTEAYEQYF.

The CDR3 here is CASSPMGQATSPLHF. The CDR3 coding sequence is TGCGCCAGCAGCCCGATGGGACAGGCGACTTCACCCCTCCACTTT. The chain combines TRBV4-3 with TRBJ1-6, with TRBD1 matching over 8 bases. V lost 4 bases and J lost 9; bases outside the gene matches: 8. Germline V gene sequence: CDR1 LGHNA, CDR2 YSLEER. The CDR3 consists of 15 residues.

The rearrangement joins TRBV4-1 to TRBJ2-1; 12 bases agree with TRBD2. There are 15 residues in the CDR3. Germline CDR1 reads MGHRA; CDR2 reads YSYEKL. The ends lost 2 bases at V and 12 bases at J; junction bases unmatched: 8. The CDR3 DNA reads TGCGCCAGCAGCCAACTAGCGGGAGGGCCCCTAGGGCAGTTCTTC. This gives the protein CASSQLAGGPLGQFF.

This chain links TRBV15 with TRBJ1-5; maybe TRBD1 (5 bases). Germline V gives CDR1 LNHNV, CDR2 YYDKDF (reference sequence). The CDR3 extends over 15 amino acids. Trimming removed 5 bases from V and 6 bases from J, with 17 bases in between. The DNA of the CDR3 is TGTGCCACCAGCCCTCTGGCAGGGAGTAGTCAGCCCCAGCATTTT. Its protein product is CATSPLAGSSQPQHF.

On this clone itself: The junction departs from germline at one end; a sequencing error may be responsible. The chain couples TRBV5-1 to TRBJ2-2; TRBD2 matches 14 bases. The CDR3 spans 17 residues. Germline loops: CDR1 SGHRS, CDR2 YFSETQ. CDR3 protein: CASSLGLAGVGLGELFF. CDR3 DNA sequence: TGCGCCAGCAGTTTGGGACTAGCGGGAGTTGGACTCGGGGAGCTGTTTTTT.

CDR3 sequence (DNA): TGTGCCAGTAGTCCGACTAGCGGGAGACTCCCCCCCGGGGAGCTGTTTTTT. Translation: CASSPTSGRLPPGELFF. The chain carries TRBV19 and TRBJ2-2, with 12 bases matching TRBD2. Trimming removed 5 bases from V and 6 bases from J; junction bases left unmatched: 10. Looked up from germline, CDR1 is LNHDA and CDR2 is SQIVND (reference sequence). CDR3 length equals 17 residues.

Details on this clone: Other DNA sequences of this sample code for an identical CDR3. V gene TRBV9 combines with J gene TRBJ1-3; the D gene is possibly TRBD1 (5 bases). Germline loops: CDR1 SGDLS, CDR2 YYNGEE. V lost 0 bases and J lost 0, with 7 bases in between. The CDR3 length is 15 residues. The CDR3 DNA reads TGTGCCAGCAGCGTAGAGGGGAGCTCTGGAAACACCATATATTTT. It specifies CASSVEGSSGNTIYF.

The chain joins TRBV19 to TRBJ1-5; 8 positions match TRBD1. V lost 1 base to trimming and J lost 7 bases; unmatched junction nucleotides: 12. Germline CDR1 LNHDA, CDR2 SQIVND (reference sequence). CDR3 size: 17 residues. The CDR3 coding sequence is TGTGCCAGTAGTATAGGTAGCTGGACAGGGCCTTACCAGCCCCAGCATTTT. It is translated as CASSIGSWTGPYQPQHF. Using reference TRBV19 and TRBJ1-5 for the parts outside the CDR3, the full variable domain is DGGITQSPKYLFRKEGQNVTLSCEQNLNHDAMYWYRQDPGQGLRLIYYSQIVNDFQKGDIAEGYSVSREKKESFPLTVTSAQKNPTAFYLCASSIGSWTGPYQPQHFGDGTRLSIL.

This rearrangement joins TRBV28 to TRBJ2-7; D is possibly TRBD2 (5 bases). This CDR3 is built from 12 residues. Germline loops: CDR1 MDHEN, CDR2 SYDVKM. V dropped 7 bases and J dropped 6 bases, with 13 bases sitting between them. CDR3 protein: CASTMPGGEQYF. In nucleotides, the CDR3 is TGTGCCAGCACTATGCCAGGAGGCGAGCAGTACTTC.

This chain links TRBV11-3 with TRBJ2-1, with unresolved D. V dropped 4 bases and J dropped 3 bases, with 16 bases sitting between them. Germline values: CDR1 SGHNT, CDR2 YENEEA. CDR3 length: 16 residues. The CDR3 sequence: CASSSTRALGYNEQFF. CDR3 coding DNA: TGTGCCAGCAGCTCAACAAGGGCCCTAGGCTACAATGAGCAGTTCTTC.

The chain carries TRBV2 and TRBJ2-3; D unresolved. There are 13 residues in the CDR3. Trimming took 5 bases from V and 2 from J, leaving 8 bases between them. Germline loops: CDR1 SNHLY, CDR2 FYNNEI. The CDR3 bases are TGTGCCAGCAGTATAGAGGTCACAGATACGCAGTATTTT. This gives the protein CASSIEVTDTQYF.

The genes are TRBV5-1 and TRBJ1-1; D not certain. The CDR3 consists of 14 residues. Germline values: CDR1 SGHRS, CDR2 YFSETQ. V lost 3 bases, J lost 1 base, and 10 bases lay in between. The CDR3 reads CASSWTAENTEAFF. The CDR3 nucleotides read TGCGCCAGCAGCTGGACCGCGGAGAACACTGAAGCTTTCTTT.

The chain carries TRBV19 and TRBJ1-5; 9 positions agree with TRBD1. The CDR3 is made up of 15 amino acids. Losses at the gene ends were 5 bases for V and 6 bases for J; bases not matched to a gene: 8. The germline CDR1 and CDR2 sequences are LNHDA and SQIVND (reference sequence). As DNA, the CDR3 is TGTGCCAGTAGTGGAGGGACAGGGAGACGTCAGCCCCAGCATTTT. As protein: CASSGGTGRRQPQHF.

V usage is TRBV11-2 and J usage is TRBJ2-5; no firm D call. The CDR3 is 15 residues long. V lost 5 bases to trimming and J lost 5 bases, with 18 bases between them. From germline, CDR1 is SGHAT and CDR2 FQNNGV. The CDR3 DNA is TGTGCCAGCAGCCCTACCGTTGGTCATTCGGAGACCCAGTACTTC. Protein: CASSPTVGHSETQYF.